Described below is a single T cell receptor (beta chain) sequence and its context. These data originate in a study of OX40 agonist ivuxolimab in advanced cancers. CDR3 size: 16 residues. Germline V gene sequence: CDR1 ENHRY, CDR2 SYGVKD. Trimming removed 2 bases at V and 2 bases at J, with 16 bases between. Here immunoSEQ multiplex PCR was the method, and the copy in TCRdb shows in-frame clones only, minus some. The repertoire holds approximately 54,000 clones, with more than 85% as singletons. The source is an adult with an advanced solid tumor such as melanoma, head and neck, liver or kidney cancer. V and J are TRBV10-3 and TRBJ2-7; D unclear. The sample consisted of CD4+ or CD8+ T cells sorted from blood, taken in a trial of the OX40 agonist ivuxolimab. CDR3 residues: CAISEGGPGGAYEQYF. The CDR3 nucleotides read TGTGCCATCAGTGAGGGCGGACCCGGTGGGGCCTACGAGCAGTACTTC.